These 21 T cell receptor beta chains were sequenced from one sample in a study of T cells in Graves' hyperthyroidism and ophthalmopathy. Amplified TCR beta CDR3 regions derived from RNA transcripts. Initially, a first-round RT-PCR of the TCR CDR3 employed the HTBI primer set. TCRdb re-analysed the multiplex PCR reads in MiXCR, keeping a single row per CDR3 protein. The sample shows approximately 690,000 distinct CDR3 sequences, roughly 20% of them seen only once. Sample: blood. These receptor sequences come from a man aged 25 to 45 with Graves' ophthalmopathy.

The chain combines TRBV30 with TRBJ2-1; D possibly uses TRBD1 or TRBD2 (5 bases each). This CDR3 comprises 16 residues. From germline, CDR1 is GTSNPN and CDR2 SVGIG (reference sequence). V lost 6 bases and J lost 0, with 18 bases in between. This CDR3 reads CACQGTAYLSYNEQFF. The CDR3 DNA is TGTGCCTGCCAAGGGACGGCCTACCTCTCCTACAATGAGCAGTTCTTC.

This clonotype was recorded at least ten times. This rearrangement joins TRBV30 to TRBJ1-1, with 7 bases matching TRBD1. Trimming removed 8 bases from V and 5 bases from J; junction bases left unmatched: 8. This CDR3 is 12 amino acids long. CDR1 is GTSNPN and CDR2 is SVGIG in the germline V gene (reference sequence). The CDR3 loop is CARDRVGTEAFF. The CDR3 DNA reads TGTGCCCGCGACAGGGTGGGAACTGAAGCTTTCTTT.

The chain carries TRBV6-1 and TRBJ2-1; TRBD2 is a possible D gene (6 bases). The CDR3 length is 14 residues. Germline V gene data show CDR1 as MNHNS and CDR2 as SASEGT. V was trimmed by 5 bases and J by 7 bases, leaving 15 bases between them. DNA of the CDR3: TGTGCCAGCAGTAAACTCACGGAGGGAAATGAGCAGTTCTTC. It translates to CASSKLTEGNEQFF.

As to this clonotype: This sequence may be a read error, since a much larger clone differs from it by one base. The chain recombines TRBV5-1 with TRBJ2-7, with D perhaps matching TRBD1 or TRBD2 (5 bases each). This CDR3 comprises 12 residues. Germline V CDR1 and CDR2: SGHRS, YFSETQ. CDR3 sequence (DNA): TGCGCCAGCGGGCCAGGGACCTACGAGCAGTGCTTC. This translates into CASGPGTYEQCF. The whole variable domain, filled in from reference TRBV5-1 and TRBJ2-7, reads KAGVTQTPRYLIKTRGQQVTLSCSPISGHRSVSWYQQTPGQGLQFLFEYFSETQRNKGNFPGRFSGRQFSNSRSEMNVSTLELGDSALYLCASGPGTYEQCFGPGTRLTVT.

This clonotype was seen many times. The gene calls are TRBV11-2 and TRBJ2-7; 7 nucleotides line up with TRBD1. Germline V gene lookup returns CDR1 SGHAT and CDR2 FQNNGV. V lost 3 bases and J lost 5; bases outside the gene matches: 4. This CDR3 is 13 amino acids long. Here the CDR3 DNA reads TGTGCCAGCAGCTTGGGACAGAATAACGAGCAGTACTTC. Translated: CASSLGQNNEQYF.

V and J are TRBV7-9 and TRBJ1-2; the D gene is possibly TRBD1 (5 bases). Trimming removed 8 bases from V and 2 bases from J, with 15 bases in between. Germline CDR1 SEHNR, CDR2 FQNEAQ (reference sequence). The CDR3 consists of 14 residues. CDR3 region: CASPHLQENYGYTF. The CDR3 region has the DNA TGTGCCAGCCCACACTTACAGGAAAACTATGGCTACACCTTC.

This clonotype was found a few times. The rearrangement uses TRBV7-6 and TRBJ2-7, with 9 positions matching TRBD2. This CDR3 has 15 residues. Losses at the gene ends were 4 bases for V and 3 bases for J; bases not matched to a gene: 7. CDR1 and CDR2 (germline): SGHVS, FNYEAQ. In DNA form, the CDR3 reads TGTGCCAGCAGCTATTCCGGGACTAGCAGCTACGAGCAGTACTTC. Translation: CASSYSGTSSYEQYF.

This clonotype turned up a few times. The chain carries TRBV5-1 and TRBJ2-1; 10 bases line up with TRBD2. J gave up 10 bases and V 2 bases, and 6 bases lay outside the gene matches. Germline values: CDR1 SGHRS, CDR2 YFSETQ. This CDR3 comprises 14 residues. Written as DNA, the CDR3 is TGCGCCAGCAGCTTCAGCGGGAGGGTAGAAGAGCAGTTCTTC. Translating it yields CASSFSGRVEEQFF.

This chain links TRBV28 with TRBJ1-4, with D unresolved. This CDR3 spans 13 amino acids. V was shortened by 6 bases and J by 0 bases, with 5 bases between the two germline ends. CDR1 is MDHEN, CDR2 SYDVKM, per germline. The CDR3 loop reads CASRQATNEKLFF. CDR3 DNA sequence: TGTGCCAGCAGGCAGGCAACTAATGAAAAACTGTTTTTT.

This clonotype was detected ten times or more. V gene TRBV3-1 combines with J gene TRBJ2-1; tentative D call: TRBD1 (5 bases). Germline V gene sequence: CDR1 LGHDT, CDR2 YNNKEL (reference sequence). Trimming pared 3 bases from V and 5 bases from J, leaving 11 bases between. This CDR3 comprises 14 residues. CDR3 residues: CASSHRTPHNEQFF. CDR3 bases: TGTGCCAGCAGCCATCGGACACCCCACAATGAGCAGTTCTTC.

As to this clonotype: The junction departs from the called germline gene at one end, perhaps through a read error. The V and J genes are TRBV7-2 and TRBJ2-4, with D tentatively TRBD1 or TRBD2 (5 bases each). The V gene's germline CDR1 is SGHTA and CDR2 FQGNSA. The CDR3 spans 16 residues. CDR3 protein: CAGSLGAGLAKNIQYF. Here the CDR3 DNA reads TGTGCCGGCAGCCTCGGGGCAGGGTTGGCCAAAAACATTCAGTACTTC.

This clonotype was found many times. The genes are TRBV12-3 or TRBV12-4 and TRBJ1-2; D gene ambiguous. V lost 3 bases, J lost 8 bases, and 16 bases lay in between. The CDR3 covers 14 residues. CDR3 nucleotides: TGTGCCAGCAGTTTGGAGGGAGTGGTGGTCGGCTACACCTTC. Translation gives CASSLEGVVVGYTF.

This clonotype has at least ten counts. This chain uses TRBV28 with TRBJ2-3, with 9 bases lining up with TRBD2. Looked up from germline, CDR1 is MDHEN and CDR2 is SYDVKM. J lost 4 bases, V lost 3 bases, and 17 bases had no gene match. CDR3 length: 19 amino acids. Written as DNA, the CDR3 is TGTGCCAGCAGTTTGGGGGAGGGAATACTAGCGGGTCAGGCAGATACGCAGTATTTT. This codes for CASSLGEGILAGQADTQYF.

This clonotype was seen only a few times. The rearrangement uses TRBV19 and TRBJ1-1, with no clear D. V was clipped by 2 bases and J by 1 base, with 11 bases between them. Germline V CDR1 and CDR2: LNHDA, SQIVND (reference sequence). This CDR3 comprises 15 residues. The CDR3 loop is CASSIPARGNTEAFF. The DNA for the CDR3 is TGTGCCAGTAGTATACCCGCCAGAGGGAACACTGAAGCTTTCTTT.

The chain has TRBV7-3 and TRBJ2-5; the D gene is possibly TRBD2 (6 bases). The CDR3 is 16 residues long. The ends were cut back, 1 base at V and 3 bases at J, with 15 bases in the middle. The germline gives CDR1 SGHTA, CDR2 FQGTGA. As DNA, the CDR3 is TGTGCCAGCAGCTTAAACGTCGGGGGTGCCAAAGAGACCCAGTACTTC. Translation: CASSLNVGGAKETQYF.

The rearrangement links TRBV10-2 to TRBJ2-7; D may be TRBD1 (6 bases). V shed 8 bases and J shed 2 bases, with 13 bases lying between them. The CDR3 covers 13 residues. Germline assignment: CDR1 WSHSY and CDR2 SAAADI. DNA for the CDR3: TGCGCCAGCCACCCGGGACACACCTACGAGCAGTACTTC. Translated, it gives CASHPGHTYEQYF.

The chain recombines TRBV19 with TRBJ2-5; D call uncertain. Germline assignment: CDR1 LNHDA and CDR2 SQIVND (reference sequence). This CDR3 comprises 13 residues. The V and J ends lost 3 bases and 2 bases respectively, with 7 bases between them. The CDR3 nucleotides read TGTGCCAGTAGTATTGGGCTACAAGAGACCCAGTACTTC. It yields the protein CASSIGLQETQYF.

This clonotype was counted at least ten times. This CDR3 is CASSRDGQETQYF. The CDR3 DNA reads as TGTGCCAGCAGCCGGGACGGCCAAGAGACCCAGTACTTC. The chain has TRBV7-6 and TRBJ2-5; D assignment may be TRBD1 or TRBD2 (5 bases each). Germline V gene lookup returns CDR1 SGHVS and CDR2 FNYEAQ. V was cut by 5 bases and J by 1 base, with 8 bases left in between. The length of the CDR3 is 13 residues.

The chain combines TRBV5-1 with TRBJ2-5; a weak D match, TRBD1 (9 bases). CDR3 length: 17 residues. CDR1 and CDR2 (germline): SGHRS, YFSETQ. Trimming took off 4 bases at V and 5 bases at J, with 24 bases between the two ends. CDR3 residues: CASSHFGRDRAGETQYF. The CDR3, as DNA: TGCGCCAGCAGCCACTTCGGGAGGGACAGGGCTGGGGAGACCCAGTACTTC.

Ten or more counts support this clonotype. The chain combines TRBV28 with TRBJ1-2; TRBD1 agrees at 7 bases. CDR1 MDHEN and CDR2 SYDVKM come from the germline V gene. Trimming at V came to 5 bases and at J to 2 bases, leaving 2 bases not matched to a gene. The CDR3 is 13 residues long. CDR3 nucleotides: TGTGCCAGCAGTGTACAGGGGAACTATGGCTACACCTTC. Amino acids: CASSVQGNYGYTF.

V and J are TRBV20-1 and TRBJ1-2; the D is unclear. V lost 0 bases, J lost 8 bases, and 7 bases lay in between. The germline gives CDR1 DFQATT, CDR2 SNEGSKA (reference sequence). There are 11 residues in the CDR3. CDR3 nucleotide sequence: TGCAGTGCTAGAGATGGCAACGGCTACACCTTC. Protein product: CSARDGNGYTF.